This T cell receptor beta chain was found in a study of T cell changes during pregnancy in multiple sclerosis. CDR1 is LNHDA and CDR2 is SQIVND in the germline V gene (reference sequence). J lost 5 bases, V lost 2 bases, and 3 bases had no gene match. This CDR3 has 13 amino acids. Clones were sequenced by immunoSEQ multiplex PCR, and TCRdb holds only the in-frame ones, with some missing. This sample has about 85,000 clones, with roughly nine tenths found just once. The sequence derives from a female donor with multiple sclerosis, enrolled in a pregnancy study. This chain connects TRBV19 to TRBJ2-7; 7 positions agree with TRBD1. Specimen: peripheral blood, collected in the first trimester of pregnancy. CDR3 amino acids: CASSITGDDEQYF. The CDR3 DNA sequence: TGTGCCAGTAGTATAACAGGGGATGACGAGCAGTACTTC.